Each of the 24 T cell receptor beta chains below was sequenced from the same sample in a study of CD8 T cells in ankylosing spondylitis. Whole-study results and caveats: One TCR beta motif, made up of eight or nine highly homologous variants, appeared characteristic of ankylosing spondylitis blood.

No antigens are known for them. TCRdb fed the 5' RACE reads into MiXCR, producing one record per CDR3 protein. Among 450,000 to 550,000 distinct CDR3 sequences listed, approximately 5.3% were seen once. Material for sequencing was blood, either unsorted or a sorted T cell fraction (not recorded which). Receptor source: a male donor with ankylosing spondylitis.

The rearrangement joins TRBV28 to TRBJ2-3; TRBD2 is a possible D gene (6 bases). This CDR3 region has 15 residues. Germline V gives CDR1 MDHEN, CDR2 SYDVKM. Trimming stripped 7 bases from V and 0 bases from J, with 14 bases between. In DNA form, the CDR3 reads TGTGCCAGCATAGTCCCGGGAGAAAGCACAGATACGCAGTATTTT. It is translated as CASIVPGESTDTQYF.

The V call is TRBV5-1, the J call TRBJ2-7, with TRBD2 identical over 10 bases. Per the germline V gene, CDR1 is SGHRS and CDR2 is YFSETQ. The CDR3 length is 16 residues. V gave up 3 bases and J gave up 0 bases; unmatched junction bases: 6. In nucleotides, the CDR3 is TGCGCCAGCAGCTCTAACGGACTAGCGGTCTCCTACGAGCAGTACTTC. Encoded protein: CASSSNGLAVSYEQYF.

This clonotype was seen at least ten times. The chain carries TRBV20-1 and TRBJ1-5; D is ambiguous. V lost 8 bases to trimming and J lost 0 bases, with 17 bases between them. CDR1 and CDR2 (germline): DFQATT, SNEGSKA (reference sequence). CDR3 length equals 15 residues. For the CDR3, the DNA is TGCAGTTCAACGAGGTACGCCGGTAGCAATCAGCCCCAGCATTTT. Translating it yields CSSTRYAGSNQPQHF.

This clonotype has ten or more counts. The CDR3 DNA follows: TGCAGTGCTACTCGGGACAGCCAAAAACTGTTTTTT. It translates to CSATRDSQKLFF. The chain is built from TRBV20-1 and TRBJ1-4; the match to TRBD1 covers 7 bases. V dropped 4 bases and J dropped 9; count of bases not matched to a gene: 5. CDR3 length: 12 amino acids. Germline V CDR1 and CDR2: DFQATT, SNEGSKA (reference sequence).

There are many counts of this clonotype. This sequence joins TRBV28 and TRBJ2-5; unclear D gene. The CDR3 loop spans 13 amino acids. Trimming pared 5 bases from V and 5 bases from J, leaving 12 bases between. Germline V gene data show CDR1 as MDHEN and CDR2 as SYDVKM. CDR3 DNA: TGTGCCAGCAGTCCGCTAGGAATGGAGACCCAGTACTTC. Translating gives CASSPLGMETQYF.

This clonotype appeared many times. The chain is built from TRBV28 and TRBJ2-5, with unresolved D. Germline CDR1 and CDR2: MDHEN and SYDVKM. Trimming pared 5 bases from V and 0 bases from J, leaving 7 bases between. The CDR3 has 13 residues. CDR3 sequence reads: CASSPLYQETQYF. For the CDR3, the DNA is TGTGCCAGCAGTCCTCTGTACCAAGAGACCCAGTACTTC.

This clonotype was counted only a few times. The chain carries TRBV25-1 and TRBJ2-7; D is undetermined. Germline-derived CDR1 and CDR2 are MGHDK and SYGVNS. The CDR3 is 15 residues long. The ends were cut back, 4 bases at V and 0 bases at J, with 13 bases in the middle. DNA for the CDR3: TGTGCCAGCAGTGGACGGTTCTCGAGCTCCTACGAGCAGTACTTC. It specifies CASSGRFSSSYEQYF.

The chain combines TRBV6-1 with TRBJ2-3, with D possibly TRBD1 on 6 matching bases. Germline values: CDR1 MNHNS, CDR2 SASEGT. This CDR3 is 14 amino acids long. V shed 5 bases and J shed 3 bases, with 12 bases lying between them. The CDR3 protein is CASSKTQGTDTQYF. For the CDR3, the DNA is TGTGCCAGCAGTAAAACGCAGGGGACAGATACGCAGTATTTT.

In this sample, this clonotype turned up many times. The V call is TRBV7-2, the J call TRBJ2-7; D is perhaps TRBD1 or TRBD2 (5 bases each). The V end lost 0 bases, the J end lost 6 bases, and 15 bases lay between the germline ends. Germline CDR1 SGHTA, CDR2 FQGNSA. The CDR3 is made up of 15 amino acids. The DNA of the CDR3 is TGTGCCAGCAGCTTAGCGTGGGGACGGCGAATCGAGCAGTACTTC. Translating it yields CASSLAWGRRIEQYF.

This clonotype was observed at least ten times. The chain uses TRBV7-2 and TRBJ1-4; 8 positions agree with TRBD1. V lost 1 base to trimming and J lost 7 bases; unmatched junction nucleotides: 2. This CDR3 comprises 14 residues. The germline V gene encodes CDR1 SGHTA and CDR2 FQGNSA. The CDR3 nucleotides read TGTGCCAGCAGCTTAGACAGGGGGTCTGAAAAACTGTTTTTT. It specifies CASSLDRGSEKLFF.

This clonotype was seen only a few times. The CDR3 does not end in the conserved phenylalanine or tryptophan, so this is likely a read error. The chain combines TRBV12-3 or TRBV12-4 with TRBJ2-7, with 9 bases aligning to TRBD2. With V trimmed by 4 bases and J by 3 bases, 4 bases remained unmatched. The CDR3 spans 14 residues. The CDR3: CASSWASGNYEQYL. The DNA for the CDR3 is TGTGCCAGCAGTTGGGCTAGCGGGAACTACGAGCAGTACCTC.

In its sample, this clonotype was seen a few times. This chain connects TRBV24-1 to TRBJ2-3, with 9 bases that match TRBD2. The CDR3 covers 17 residues. The trim removed 3 bases at V and 6 bases at J, leaving 12 bases unmatched. Germline V CDR1 and CDR2: KGHDR, SFDVKD. The chain's CDR3 is CATSDLVAGVAGDTQYF. For the CDR3, the DNA is TGTGCCACCAGTGATCTCGTAGCGGGAGTGGCGGGGGATACGCAGTATTTT.

The CDR3 sequence: CASSLSSGAYFF. CDR3 coding DNA: TGCGCCAGCAGCTTGTCTAGCGGGGCATACTTCTTC. The chain employs TRBV5-1 and TRBJ2-1, with 9 bases fitting TRBD2. Germline CDR1 and CDR2: SGHRS and YFSETQ. J gave up 16 bases and V 1 base, and 6 bases lay outside the gene matches. The CDR3 has 12 amino acids.

This clonotype was detected ten times or more. The chain recombines TRBV7-9 with TRBJ1-2; 9 nucleotides align to TRBD1. The CDR3 contains 15 residues. Losses at the gene ends were 1 base for V and 4 bases for J; bases not matched to a gene: 4. The germline V gene encodes CDR1 SEHNR and CDR2 FQNEAQ (reference sequence). CDR3 sequence reads: CASSLGTGEAYGYTF. The CDR3 DNA follows: TGTGCCAGCAGCTTAGGGACAGGGGAGGCCTATGGCTACACCTTC.

The table lists this clonotype with many counts. V gene TRBV20-1 combines with J gene TRBJ1-2, with 9 nucleotides matching TRBD1. The CDR3 runs 13 residues. CDR1 and CDR2 (germline): DFQATT, SNEGSKA (reference sequence). The V segment lost 4 bases and the J segment 4 bases; nucleotides outside the gene matches: 4. In DNA form, the CDR3 reads TGCAGTGCTACCGCGGGACAGGGCTATGGCTACACCTTC. Residues: CSATAGQGYGYTF.

Here the CDR3 reads CASSLRQGYNQPQHF. The CDR3 DNA is TGTGCCAGCAGCTTGAGACAGGGGTACAATCAGCCCCAGCATTTT. The chain is built from TRBV7-2 and TRBJ1-5; 8 bases are shared with TRBD1. In germline, CDR1 is SGHTA, CDR2 FQGNSA. V was clipped by 3 bases and J by 3 bases; unmatched bases: 4. CDR3 size: 15 residues.

As concerns this clonotype: A much larger clone lies a single base off, so this may be a read error. The rearrangement joins TRBV5-1 to TRBJ2-7, with a tentative D call TRBD1 (6 bases). V was shortened by 4 bases and J by 6 bases, with 17 bases between the two germline ends. Germline CDR1 reads SGHRS; CDR2 reads YFSETQ. The CDR3 contains 14 residues. The CDR3 DNA reads TGCGCCAGCAGCAGAAAGGGACAAGACTTCGAGCAGTACTTC. It specifies CASSRKGQDFEQYF.

This clonotype has at least ten counts. This sequence joins TRBV24-1 and TRBJ2-1, with 10 nucleotides matching TRBD2. The germline gives CDR1 KGHDR, CDR2 SFDVKD. V was pared by 4 bases and J by 5 bases, with 7 bases of the junction left unmatched. This CDR3 has 16 amino acids. The CDR3 nucleotides are TGTGCCACCAGTGACTATAGCGGGGGGCACCACAATGAGCAGTTCTTC. As protein: CATSDYSGGHHNEQFF.

In this sample, this clonotype turned up many times. The genes are TRBV7-9 and TRBJ2-2; D gene ambiguous. This CDR3 spans 15 amino acids. Between the trimmed V and J ends, which lost 0 bases and 2 bases, there was a span of 7 bases. CDR1 is SEHNR and CDR2 is FQNEAQ in the germline V gene (reference sequence). This CDR3 reads CASSLAILNTGELFF. The CDR3 DNA follows: TGTGCCAGCAGCTTAGCGATACTCAACACCGGGGAGCTGTTTTTT.

This clonotype was seen at least ten times. The chain couples TRBV15 to TRBJ1-1, with unresolved D. The CDR3 covers 15 residues. CDR1 LNHNV and CDR2 YYDKDF come from the germline V gene (reference sequence). Trimming removed 1 base from V and 1 base from J, with 10 bases in between. The CDR3 DNA reads as TGTGCCACCAGCAGAGTATATGCGAAGAACACTGAAGCTTTCTTT. Translation gives CATSRVYAKNTEAFF.

This clonotype was seen a handful of times. The V and J genes are TRBV20-1 and TRBJ1-1, with a weak D call TRBD1 (6 bases). Per germline, CDR1 DFQATT and CDR2 SNEGSKA (reference sequence). This CDR3 has 13 amino acids. Trimming took off 3 bases at V and 5 bases at J, with 13 bases between the two ends. CDR3 sequence: CSASRGLSTEAFF. The CDR3 region has the DNA TGCAGTGCTAGTCGGGGGCTGAGTACTGAAGCTTTCTTT.

This clonotype was observed at least ten times. The chain carries TRBV6-2 or TRBV6-3 and TRBJ2-3; no clear D gene. Germline CDR1 reads MNHEY; CDR2 reads SVGEGT. Trimming took 8 bases from V and 3 from J, leaving 9 bases between them. The CDR3 covers 12 residues. CDR3 amino acids: CASRMRTDTQYF. The CDR3 DNA reads TGTGCCAGCCGGATGAGGACAGATACGCAGTATTTT.

This clonotype showed up many times. The chain employs TRBV6-2 or TRBV6-3 and TRBJ2-7, with D hard to call. The CDR3 loop spans 10 amino acids. The germline V and J ends were trimmed by 8 bases and 0 bases, with 2 bases remaining between them. Germline V gene sequence: CDR1 MNHEY, CDR2 SVGEGT. This CDR3 is CASGSYEQYF. DNA of the CDR3: TGTGCCAGCGGCTCCTACGAGCAGTACTTC.

This rearrangement joins TRBV7-9 to TRBJ2-1; 8 positions match TRBD1. Germline-derived CDR1 and CDR2 are SEHNR and FQNEAQ (reference sequence). Trimming removed 0 bases from V and 10 bases from J; junction bases left unmatched: 2. The CDR3 is made up of 13 amino acids. CDR3 nucleotides: TGTGCCAGCAGCTTAGCGAGGACAGGGGAGCAGTTCTTC. It specifies CASSLARTGEQFF.